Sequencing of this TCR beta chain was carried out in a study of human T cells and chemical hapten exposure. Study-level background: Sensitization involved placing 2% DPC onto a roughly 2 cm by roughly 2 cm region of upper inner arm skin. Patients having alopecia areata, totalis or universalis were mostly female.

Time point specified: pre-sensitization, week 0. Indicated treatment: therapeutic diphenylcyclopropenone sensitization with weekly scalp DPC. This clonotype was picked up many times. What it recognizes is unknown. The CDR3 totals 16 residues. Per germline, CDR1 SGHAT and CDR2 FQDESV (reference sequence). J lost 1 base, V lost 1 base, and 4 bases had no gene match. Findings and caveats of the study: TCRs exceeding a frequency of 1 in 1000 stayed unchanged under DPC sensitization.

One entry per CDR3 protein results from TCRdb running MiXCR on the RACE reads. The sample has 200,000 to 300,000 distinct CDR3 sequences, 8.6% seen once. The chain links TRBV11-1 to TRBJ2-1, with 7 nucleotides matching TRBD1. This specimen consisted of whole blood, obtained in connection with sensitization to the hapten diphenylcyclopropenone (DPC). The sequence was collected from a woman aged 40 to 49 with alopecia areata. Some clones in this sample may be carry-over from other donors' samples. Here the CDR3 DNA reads TGTGCCAGCAGCTTAGTGACGGGACAGTCCTACAATGAGCAGTTCTTC. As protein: CASSLVTGQSYNEQFF. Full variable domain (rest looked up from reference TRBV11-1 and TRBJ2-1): EAEVAQSPRYKITEKSQAVAFWCDPISGHATLYWYRQILGQGPELLVQFQDESVVDDSQLPKDRFSAERLKGVDSTLKIQPAELGDSAMYLCASSLVTGQSYNEQFFGPGTRLTVL.